This T cell receptor beta chain was sequenced during a study of regulatory T cells in long-lasting Graves disease. From germline, CDR1 is DFQATT and CDR2 SNEGSKA (reference sequence). Trimming stripped 4 bases from V and 2 bases from J, with 12 bases between. The CDR3 spans 14 residues. This clonotype has just a few counts. The sample's time point: newly diagnosed GD, antithyroid drugs for less than 3 months. RNA from PBMCs was the source of the TCR library. To make TCR beta libraries, researchers used iRepertoire HTBI primers and Arm-PCR of CDR3 regions. MiXCR, run by TCRdb on the multiplex PCR reads, gives a single entry per CDR3 protein. The sample lists fewer than 500,000 distinct CDR3 sequences, about 17% seen once, with more than 10% in the top ten. These data were also filed under a second study, of T cells in Graves' hyperthyroidism and ophthalmopathy. From that report: Ophthalmopathy stood apart from stable hyperthyroidism in a 13 V-J model.

The V gene is TRBV20-1, the J gene TRBJ1-5; D perhaps matches TRBD1 (6 bases). The sequence was obtained from a man aged 35-49 years with Graves disease. Source: peripheral blood mononuclear cells (PBMCs), taken at new diagnosis, from a patient treated with antithyroid drugs. The CDR3 bases are TGCAGTGCTACCCGGGACATAGGCAATCAGCCCCAGCATTTT. It is translated as CSATRDIGNQPQHF.